The 25 T cell receptor beta chains below were found in one sample sequenced in a study of blood T cell repertoires in COVID-19. Assay: immunoSEQ multiplex PCR; the TCRdb copy retains only in-frame clones and omits some. The table records 200,000 to 250,000 clones, 88% of them present only once. The sequencing input was peripheral blood. Receptors originate from a woman aged 55-70 years with acute or convalescent COVID-19.

This chain joins TRBV7-2 and TRBJ2-5; D gene uncertain. The V end was cut by 0 bases, the J end by 0 bases, with 5 bases between. CDR1 is SGHTA and CDR2 is FQGNSA in the germline V gene. The CDR3 loop spans 14 amino acids. The CDR3 protein is CASSLAGYQETQYF. The DNA of the CDR3 is TGTGCCAGCAGCTTAGCGGGCTACCAAGAGACCCAGTACTTC.

This clone appeared a few times. This chain links TRBV18 with TRBJ2-7, with 11 bases that match TRBD2. V lost 3 bases and J lost 7; bases outside the gene matches: 11. Germline V gene data show CDR1 as KGHSH and CDR2 as LQKENI. This CDR3 has 16 residues. Written as DNA, the CDR3 is TGTGCCAGCTCACCGGGGACTAGCGGCCAAATAACAGAGCAGTACTTC. This translates into CASSPGTSGQITEQYF.

The chain recombines TRBV3-1 (or the pseudogene TRBV3-2) with TRBJ2-1; a possible D gene is TRBD1 (5 bases). The V and J ends lost 0 bases and 7 bases respectively, with 16 bases between them. This CDR3 comprises 16 residues. Germline CDR1 LGHDT, CDR2 YNNKEL (reference sequence). This CDR3 is CASSQDSQGRLNEQFF. The DNA for the CDR3 is TGTGCCAGCAGCCAAGATTCCCAGGGCAGGTTGAATGAGCAGTTCTTC.

V gene TRBV19 combines with J gene TRBJ2-2, with D maybe TRBD1 (5 bases). The germline gives CDR1 LNHDA, CDR2 SQIVND (reference sequence). CDR3 length: 16 amino acids. V lost 0 bases to trimming and J lost 6 bases, with 14 bases between them. The CDR3 loop reads CASSIDRVDPPGELFF. The CDR3 coding sequence is TGTGCCAGTAGTATAGACAGGGTAGACCCCCCCGGGGAGCTGTTTTTT.

The chain recombines TRBV11-2 with TRBJ1-4, with 8 nucleotides matching TRBD1. CDR1 SGHAT and CDR2 FQNNGV come from the germline V gene. V shed 8 bases and J 3 bases; nucleotides not matched to a gene: 14. The CDR3 totals 17 residues. CDR3 sequence: CASAPGQGAQANEKLFF. CDR3 sequence (DNA): TGTGCCAGCGCGCCCGGCCAGGGGGCGCAGGCTAATGAAAAACTGTTTTTT.

As regards this clone: At one boundary the junction diverges from the germline segment, which might be a read error. The V call is TRBV6-1, the J call TRBJ2-2; 7 bases align to TRBD1. The germline CDR1 and CDR2 sequences are MNHNS and SASEGT. The CDR3 sequence is 15 residues long. The CDR3 nucleotides read TGTGCCAGCAGGGAAGACAGGGCGAACACCGGGGAGCTGTTTTTT. Protein: CASREDRANTGELFF.

J is TRBJ1-3 and V is TRBV5-1; TRBD1 matches at 9 bases. Germline V CDR1 and CDR2: SGHRS, YFSETQ. The CDR3 extends over 18 amino acids. V shed 3 bases, J shed 0 bases, and the junction held 10 bases outside the gene matches. The CDR3 loop reads CASSSIVGQGSSGNTIYF. The CDR3 coding sequence is TGCGCCAGCAGCTCAATTGTCGGACAGGGGTCCTCTGGAAACACCATATATTTT.

V is TRBV7-9 and J is TRBJ2-7; 11 bases are a match to TRBD2. CDR1 and CDR2 (germline): SEHNR, FQNEAQ (reference sequence). The trim removed 5 bases at V and 2 bases at J, leaving 11 bases unmatched. The CDR3 runs 17 residues. The CDR3 region is CASSRQLAGGQTYEQYF. The CDR3 DNA is TGTGCCAGCAGCAGACAGCTAGCGGGAGGACAAACCTACGAGCAGTACTTC.

This rearrangement joins TRBV24-1 to TRBJ2-7; 7 bases align to TRBD1. Trimming at V came to 9 bases and at J to 2 bases, leaving 15 bases not matched to a gene. The CDR3 sequence is 16 residues long. Germline CDR1 and CDR2: KGHDR and SFDVKD. The CDR3: CATHSHRDSSTYEQYF. The CDR3 DNA is TGTGCCACCCATTCCCACCGGGACAGCTCAACCTACGAGCAGTACTTC.

This sequence joins TRBV25-1 and TRBJ1-6; D call uncertain. V lost 4 bases and J lost 0, with 10 bases in between. The CDR3 totals 16 residues. Germline V gene data show CDR1 as MGHDK and CDR2 as SYGVNS. The CDR3 nucleotides are TGTGCCAGCAGTGGGGGAGGGAGCTCCTATAATTCACCCCTCCACTTT. Translated: CASSGGGSSYNSPLHF. Looking up the rest from reference TRBV25-1 and TRBJ1-6 gives the full variable domain: EADIYQTPRYLVIGTGKKITLECSQTMGHDKMYWYQQDPGMELHLIHYSYGVNSTEKGDLSSESTVSRIRTEHFPLTLESARPSHTSQYLCASSGGGSSYNSPLHFGNGTRLTVT.

This chain links TRBV5-1 with TRBJ2-7, with TRBD1 matching 11 bases. CDR1 and CDR2 from the germline V gene are SGHRS and YFSETQ. The CDR3 is made up of 15 amino acids. Trimming cost V 4 bases and J 5 bases; bases outside gene matches: 8. CDR3 nucleotides: TGCGCCAGCAGCAGGACAGGGGGCGCCATCGACGAGCAGTACTTC. Protein: CASSRTGGAIDEQYF.

This clone was counted between two and nine times. The chain combines TRBV6-5 with TRBJ2-7, with 11 positions matching TRBD2. Germline CDR1 reads MNHEY; CDR2 reads SVGAGI. V trimming: 8 bases; J trimming: 7 bases; junction bases outside the gene matches: 16. The CDR3 consists of 16 residues. The CDR3 here is CASGSLSASGRREQYF. CDR3 nucleotide sequence: TGTGCCAGCGGTTCCCTATCGGCTAGCGGGAGGAGGGAGCAGTACTTC.

This sequence joins TRBV19 and TRBJ1-5; TRBD1 agrees at 9 bases. Losses at the gene ends were 0 bases for V and 4 bases for J; bases not matched to a gene: 13. Germline V gene lookup returns CDR1 LNHDA and CDR2 SQIVND (reference sequence). The CDR3 contains 19 residues. CDR3 bases: TGTGCCAGTAGTATAGACCGAGGACAGGGGATCCGTCAGAATCAGCCCCAGCATTTT. Translation gives CASSIDRGQGIRQNQPQHF.

The rearrangement joins TRBV10-1 to TRBJ1-2; D remains unclear. The V and J ends lost 0 bases and 11 bases respectively, with 13 bases between them. This CDR3 region has 13 residues. The germline gives CDR1 WNHNN, CDR2 SYGVQD (reference sequence). The CDR3 protein is CASSESGRSGYTF. CDR3 in DNA: TGCGCCAGCAGTGAGTCCGGCAGGTCGGGATACACCTTC.

The chain recombines TRBV7-9 with TRBJ2-1; TRBD2 aligns across 11 bases. Germline CDR1 SEHNR, CDR2 FQNEAQ (reference sequence). Trimming removed 2 bases from V and 5 bases from J; junction bases left unmatched: 14. The CDR3 runs 19 residues. The CDR3 sequence is CASSLIKSGTSGVDNEQFF. The CDR3 region has the DNA TGTGCCAGCAGCTTAATTAAAAGCGGGACTAGCGGCGTGGACAATGAGCAGTTCTTC.

The V call is TRBV24-1, the J call TRBJ2-3, with 11 bases fitting TRBD2. Trimming removed 2 bases from V and 3 bases from J; junction bases left unmatched: 12. The germline gives CDR1 KGHDR, CDR2 SFDVKD. The CDR3 runs 19 residues. Here the CDR3 reads CATSDSSTSGAILTDTQYF. CDR3 in DNA: TGTGCCACCAGTGATTCTTCGACTAGCGGGGCAATTCTTACAGATACGCAGTATTTT.

This CDR3 reads CASTNSGGAWLAFF. CDR3 in DNA: TGTGCCAGTACAAACTCAGGGGGCGCGTGGTTAGCTTTCTTT. The rearrangement uses TRBV19 and TRBJ1-1, with 8 positions matching TRBD1. The V gene's germline CDR1 is LNHDA and CDR2 SQIVND (reference sequence). The CDR3 covers 14 residues. Trimming cost V 7 bases and J 10 bases; bases outside gene matches: 14.

The rearrangement joins TRBV3-1 (or the pseudogene TRBV3-2) to TRBJ2-7; 7 bases agree with TRBD1. This CDR3 contains 15 residues. Germline V gives CDR1 LGHDT, CDR2 YNNKEL (reference sequence). Trimming cost V 6 bases and J 2 bases; bases outside gene matches: 10. The CDR3 bases are TGTGCCAGCAGACAATCGACCGGGACAGCCTACGAGCAGTACTTC. Translating it yields CASRQSTGTAYEQYF.

This chain links TRBV24-1 with TRBJ1-3, with TRBD1 as a possible D gene (6 bases). Germline loops: CDR1 KGHDR, CDR2 SFDVKD. Trimming took off 1 base at V and 2 bases at J, with 14 bases between the two ends. There are 17 residues in the CDR3. The CDR3 nucleotides are TGTGCCACCAGTGATTTCCTAAACAGGGCCACTGGAAACACCATATATTTT. Its translation: CATSDFLNRATGNTIYF.

J is TRBJ1-4 and V is TRBV19, with D unresolved. CDR3 length equals 16 residues. Germline CDR1 is LNHDA and CDR2 is SQIVND (reference sequence). With 0 bases removed from V and 5 bases from J, the gap between germline ends came to 13 bases. CDR3 in amino acids: CASSIERGRANEKLFF. The CDR3 nucleotides read TGTGCCAGTAGTATAGAGCGGGGAAGGGCAAATGAAAAACTGTTTTTT. Variable domain in full (rest from reference TRBV19 and TRBJ1-4): DGGITQSPKYLFRKEGQNVTLSCEQNLNHDAMYWYRQDPGQGLRLIYYSQIVNDFQKGDIAEGYSVSREKKESFPLTVTSAQKNPTAFYLCASSIERGRANEKLFFGSGTQLSVL.

The chain recombines TRBV6-6 with TRBJ2-2, with 13 bases identical to TRBD2. Germline V gene sequence: CDR1 MNHNY, CDR2 SVGAGI (reference sequence). V was pared by 9 bases and J by 9 bases, with 10 bases of the junction left unmatched. The CDR3 contains 15 residues. The CDR3 loop is CASQVGLAGVRELFF. CDR3 sequence (DNA): TGTGCCAGTCAAGTCGGACTAGCGGGAGTCAGGGAGCTGTTTTTT.

The rearrangement uses TRBV29-1 and TRBJ1-1; D gene ambiguous. Germline V gives CDR1 SQVTM, CDR2 ANQGSEA. This CDR3 is built from 14 residues. V was pared by 4 bases and J by 5 bases, with 17 bases between. The CDR3 region has the DNA TGCAGCGTTGTTAAAGAGGCAGTACTGACTGAAGCTTTCTTT. Translating it yields CSVVKEAVLTEAFF. Combining the CDR3 with reference TRBV29-1 and TRBJ1-1 gives the whole variable domain SAVISQKPSRDICQRGTSLTIQCQVDSQVTMMFWYRQQPGQSLTLIATANQGSEATYESGFVIDKFPISRPNLTFSTLTVSNMSPEDSSIYLCSVVKEAVLTEAFFGQGTRLTVV.

This clone was seen only a few times. J is TRBJ2-1 and V is TRBV10-3; 9 bases are a match to TRBD1. CDR3 length: 16 residues. V trimming: 6 bases; J trimming: 4 bases; junction bases outside the gene matches: 10. Germline loops: CDR1 ENHRY, CDR2 SYGVKD. The CDR3 here is CAISDDRGMIYNEQFF. The CDR3 nucleotides read TGTGCCATCAGCGATGACAGGGGGATGATATACAATGAGCAGTTCTTC.

This clone showed up just a few times. The chain carries TRBV24-1 and TRBJ1-1; no definite D call. Germline assignment: CDR1 KGHDR and CDR2 SFDVKD. V shed 4 bases and J shed 2 bases, with 4 bases lying between them. CDR3 length: 12 amino acids. The CDR3 DNA reads as TGTGCCACCAGTGACCCTAACACTGAAGCTTTCTTT. Its translation is CATSDPNTEAFF.

The chain recombines TRBV6-5 with TRBJ2-3; TRBD2 aligns across 7 bases. This CDR3 spans 16 amino acids. The J segment lost 1 base and the V segment lost 4 bases, leaving 8 bases of the junction unmatched. Germline values: CDR1 MNHEY, CDR2 SVGAGI. CDR3 nucleotide sequence: TGTGCCAGCAGTTCCCCGCTCCGGGGGGGCACAGATACGCAGTATTTT. Protein: CASSSPLRGGTDTQYF.